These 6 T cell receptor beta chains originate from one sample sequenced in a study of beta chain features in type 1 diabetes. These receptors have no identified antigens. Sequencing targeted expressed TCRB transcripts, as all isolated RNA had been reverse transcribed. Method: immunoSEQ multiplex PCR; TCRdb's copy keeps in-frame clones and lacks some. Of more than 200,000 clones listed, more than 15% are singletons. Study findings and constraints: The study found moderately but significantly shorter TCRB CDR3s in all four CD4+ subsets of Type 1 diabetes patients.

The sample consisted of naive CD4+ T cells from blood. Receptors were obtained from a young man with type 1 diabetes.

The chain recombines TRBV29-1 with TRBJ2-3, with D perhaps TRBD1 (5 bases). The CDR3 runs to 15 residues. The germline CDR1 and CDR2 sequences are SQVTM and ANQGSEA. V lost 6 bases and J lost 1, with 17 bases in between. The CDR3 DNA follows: TGCAGCGTCGATGGGGCCCGAGGCGGCACAGATACGCAGTATTTT. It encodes CSVDGARGGTDTQYF.

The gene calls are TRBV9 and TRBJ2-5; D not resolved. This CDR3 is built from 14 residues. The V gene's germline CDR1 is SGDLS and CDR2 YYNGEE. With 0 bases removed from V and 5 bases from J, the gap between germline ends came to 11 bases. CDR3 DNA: TGTGCCAGCAGCGTAGTAAGGGAATTGGAGACCCAGTACTTC. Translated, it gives CASSVVRELETQYF. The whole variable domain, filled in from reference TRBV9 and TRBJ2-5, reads DSGVTQTPKHLITATGQRVTLRCSPRSGDLSVYWYQQSLDQGLQFLIQYYNGEERAKGNILERFSAQQFPDLHSELNLSSLELGDSALYFCASSVVRELETQYFGPGTRLLVL.

Here the CDR3 reads CASSQEGTYGYTF. DNA for the CDR3: TGCGCCAGCAGCCAAGAGGGGACCTATGGCTACACCTTC. The J gene is TRBJ1-2, the V gene TRBV4-3, with TRBD1 as a possible D gene (5 bases). CDR1 and CDR2 from the germline V gene are LGHNA and YSLEER. V shed 0 bases and J shed 4 bases, with 6 bases lying between them. CDR3 size: 13 residues.

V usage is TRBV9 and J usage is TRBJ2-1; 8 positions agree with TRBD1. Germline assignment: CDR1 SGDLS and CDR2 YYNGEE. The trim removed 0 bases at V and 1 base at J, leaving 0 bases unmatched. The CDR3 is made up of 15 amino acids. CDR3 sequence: CASSVDRGSYNEQFF. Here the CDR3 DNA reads TGTGCCAGCAGCGTAGACAGGGGGTCCTACAATGAGCAGTTCTTC.

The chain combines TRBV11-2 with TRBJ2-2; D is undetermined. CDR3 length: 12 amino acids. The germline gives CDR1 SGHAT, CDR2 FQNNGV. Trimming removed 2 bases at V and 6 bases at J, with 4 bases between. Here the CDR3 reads CASSLSPGELFF. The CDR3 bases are TGTGCCAGCAGCTTATCTCCCGGGGAGCTGTTTTTT.

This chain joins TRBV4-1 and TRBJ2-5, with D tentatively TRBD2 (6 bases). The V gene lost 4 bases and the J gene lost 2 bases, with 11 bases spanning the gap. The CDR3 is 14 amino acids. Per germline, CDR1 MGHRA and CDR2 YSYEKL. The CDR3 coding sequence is TGCGCCAGCAGCCTGCCGGGACTTCAAGAGACCCAGTACTTC. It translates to CASSLPGLQETQYF.